This section outlines one TCR beta chain sequence together with its context. The entry originates in a study of blood T cell repertoires in COVID-19. The overall study: From the United States, Italy and Spain came samples of acute and convalescent COVID-19.

V lost 0 bases, J lost 0 bases, and 7 bases lay in between. CDR1 SGHRS and CDR2 YFSETQ come from the germline V gene. The CDR3 is 15 amino acids. Original data processing: Nucleated cell number was recorded as an estimate derived from reference gene primer amplification. TCRdb's copy holds only in-frame clones and misses some; the assay was immunoSEQ multiplex PCR. V, J and clone size are those of that table, while D and trimming were read from the DNA. Of 96,000 or so clones in the sample, 75% to 85% are singletons; the top ten hold less than 6%. Seattle patients were enrolled while actively infected and followed longitudinally.

The chain joins TRBV5-1 to TRBJ1-3; no definite D call. The receptor comes from an elderly man with COVID-19, enrolled during active disease. Source material: peripheral blood. CDR3 region: CASSLDTFSGNTIYF. In DNA form, the CDR3 reads TGCGCCAGCAGCTTGGACACCTTCTCTGGAAACACCATATATTTT. Combining the CDR3 with reference TRBV5-1 and TRBJ1-3 gives the whole variable domain KAGVTQTPRYLIKTRGQQVTLSCSPISGHRSVSWYQQTPGQGLQFLFEYFSETQRNKGNFPGRFSGRQFSNSRSEMNVSTLELGDSALYLCASSLDTFSGNTIYFGEGSWLTVV.